These T cell receptor beta chains were read from a single sample in a study of cytomegalovirus exposure and HLA in healthy donors. The data were produced by immunoSEQ multiplex PCR, yet TCRdb's version contains in-frame clones alone and is incomplete. The sample yields approximately 180,000 clones, more than 60% seen once. Sequenced: PBMCs. These receptors were collected from a woman aged 60 to 75 in good health and CMV-seropositive. CDR3s include the opening cysteine and the closing phenylalanine or tryptophan. D genes are given only for firm matches. A row's size may be missing; if present it is once, few, many or a size class.

v_gene,j_gene,abundance,d_gene,CDR3nt,CDR3aa
TRBV5-4,TRBJ2-5,-,TRBD1,TGTGCCAGCAGCTTGCAGGGGGCGAAAGAGACCCAGTACTTC,CASSLQGAKETQYF
TRBV10-3,TRBJ2-1,-,-,TGTGCCATCATTCGGGACTCTAGCCCCTACAATGAGCAGTTCTTC,CAIIRDSSPYNEQFF
TRBV5-4,TRBJ1-2,-,TRBD1,TGTGCCAGCAGCCCCGGGACAGCACAAGGCTACACCTTC,CASSPGTAQGYTF
TRBV7-3,TRBJ1-5,-,TRBD1,TGTGCCAGCAGCCGGGACAGATTTAGCAATCAGCCCCAGCATTTT,CASSRDRFSNQPQHF
TRBV19,TRBJ2-1,few,-,TGTGCCAGTAGTACCAGAGGACTTAGCTACAATGAGCAGTTCTTC,CASSTRGLSYNEQFF
TRBV25-1,TRBJ1-5,once,TRBD1,TGTGCCAGCAGTGAATTAGGGACAGAGGATTATAGCAATCAGCCCCAGCATTTT,CASSELGTEDYSNQPQHF
TRBV13,TRBJ2-2,-,-,TGTGCCAGCAGCTTCCCGCGGAGGGAGCTGTTTTTT,CASSFPRRELFF
TRBV7-3,TRBJ2-3,few,TRBD1,TGTGCCAGCAGCCCAATCTCGAAGAGGACAGGTCGCGAAGCAGATACGCAGTATTTT,CASSPISKRTGREADTQYF
TRBV7-6,TRBJ2-3,-,TRBD2,TGTGCCAGCAGCTCGCCTTATAGCGGGAGGGCAGATACGCAGTATTTT,CASSSPYSGRADTQYF
TRBV21-1,TRBJ1-5,-,-,TGTGCCAGCAGCAAAACCCGGGACAGGGGGACCCTATATCAGCCCCAGCATTTT,CASSKTRDRGTLYQPQHF
TRBV4-2,TRBJ2-1,-,-,TGTGCCAGCAGCCAAGAAACGGGGAACTCCTACAATGAGCAGTTCTTC,CASSQETGNSYNEQFF
TRBV28,TRBJ2-3,-,-,TGTGCCAGCAGCCTACCAAGCGGTTCATCGTTGGATACGCAGTATTTT,CASSLPSGSSLDTQYF
TRBV5-8,TRBJ2-7,-,-,TGTGCCAGCAGCTTGGCGGTGACAGGCAACTACTTC,CASSLAVTGNYF
TRBV9,TRBJ2-2,-,-,TGTGCCAGCAGCCCCGGAGTTGGAGTATTGGGCGGGGAGCTGTTTTTT,CASSPGVGVLGGELFF
TRBV7-2,TRBJ2-3,-,TRBD2,TGTGCCAGCAGTCGGGGGGGAGGGGGAAGGACCACAGATACGCAGTATTTT,CASSRGGGGRTTDTQYF
TRBV7-8,TRBJ2-2,few,-,TGTGCCAGCAGCCCACAGGGGGGGACCGGGGAGCTGTTTTTT,CASSPQGGTGELFF
TRBV28,TRBJ1-4,-,-,TGTGCCAGCAGCCTAGGGCGGGAGGAAAAACTGTTTTTT,CASSLGREEKLFF
TRBV7-9,TRBJ2-3,-,TRBD2,TGTGCCAGCAGCGGAGGCGGGAGGCCGAAGGATACGCAGTATTTT,CASSGGGRPKDTQYF
TRBV7-2,TRBJ2-7,once,-,TGTGCCAGCAGCTTAGGGAGGGCCTCCTACGAGCAGTACTTC,CASSLGRASYEQYF
TRBV28,TRBJ1-3,-,-,TGTGCCAGCAGTCCCGCGGGGGCAAGCTCTGGAAACACCATATATTTT,CASSPAGASSGNTIYF
TRBV10-3,TRBJ2-1,-,TRBD2,TGTGCCACAGCCGGGACTAGCGCAAATGAGCAGTTCTTC,CATAGTSANEQFF
TRBV29-1,TRBJ2-7,-,TRBD1,TGCAGCGTTGAAGATTCCGGGACAGGGGTTGGCGAGCAGTACTTC,CSVEDSGTGVGEQYF
TRBV28,TRBJ1-5,once,TRBD1,TGTGCCAGCTCCTCAAGCTTAGGGGGCGGCAATCAGCCCCAGCATTTT,CASSSSLGGGNQPQHF
TRBV7-2,TRBJ2-3,once,-,TGTGCCAGCAGCTTAGCTCGGTCCCCCACAGATACGCAGTATTTT,CASSLARSPTDTQYF
TRBV28,TRBJ2-7,-,-,TGTGCCAGCAGTGGGGGGGCGGGCGCGGAGTACGAGCAGTACTTC,CASSGGAGAEYEQYF
TRBV7-2,TRBJ2-5,once,-,TGTGCCAGCAGCTTAGCGGACAGCCTCGGGACCCAGTACTTC,CASSLADSLGTQYF
TRBV5-1,TRBJ1-5,-,-,TGCGCCAGCAGCTTGGGAGGGGGTCAGCCCCAGCATTTT,CASSLGGGQPQHF
TRBV5-1,TRBJ1-6,once,TRBD1,TGCGCCAGCAGCTTGGCCCGGGACAGGGGCTATAATTCACCCCTCCACTTT,CASSLARDRGYNSPLHF
TRBV7-9,TRBJ2-2,-,TRBD1,TGTGCCAGCAGCGACCCAGGGGGCTTCGCCGGGGAGCTGTTTTTT,CASSDPGGFAGELFF
TRBV27,TRBJ2-4,once,-,TGTGCCAGCAGTCCACAGGGTCCTCTAGCCAAAAACATTCAGTACTTC,CASSPQGPLAKNIQYF
TRBV7-2,TRBJ2-3,-,TRBD2,TGTGCCAGCAGCTTGGAGCGGGGGGCTTCAGATACGCAGTATTTT,CASSLERGASDTQYF
TRBV5-1,TRBJ2-5,-,TRBD1,TGCGCCAGCAGCCTAGGACAGGGGATAGGACAAGAGGCCCAGTACTTC,CASSLGQGIGQEAQYF
TRBV27,TRBJ1-1,-,-,TGTGCCAGCAGTTCGTCACAGGTGAACACTGAAGCTTTCTTT,CASSSSQVNTEAFF
TRBV28,TRBJ1-3,-,TRBD1,TGTGCCAGCAACAGGGGGCTGGTTGGAAACACCATATATTTT,CASNRGLVGNTIYF
TRBV27,TRBJ2-1,many,TRBD2,TGTGCCAGCAGTTTAACCTCGCCCGGACTAGCCCCCGGAGGCGACAATGAGCAGTTCTTC,CASSLTSPGLAPGGDNEQFF
TRBV5-1,TRBJ1-1,-,-,TGCGCCAGCAGCTTGAAGGGGGACACTGAAGCTTTCTTT,CASSLKGDTEAFF
TRBV5-6,TRBJ1-4,-,-,TGTGCCAGCAGCCCCCAGACAGGCGGTTTAAGGAATGAAAAACTGTTTTTT,CASSPQTGGLRNEKLFF
TRBV5-6,TRBJ2-2,-,TRBD1,TGTGCCAGCAGCCCCAGACAGGGCTCGGGCACCGGGGAGCTGTTTTTT,CASSPRQGSGTGELFF
TRBV5-1,TRBJ2-7,-,TRBD2,TGCGCCAGCAGCTTTAGCGGGTCTTCCTACGAGCAGTACTTC,CASSFSGSSYEQYF
TRBV12-5,TRBJ1-6,-,-,TGTGCTAGTGGTTTGCCCGCCCTACGCGCGGGCGATAATTCACCCCTCCACTTT,CASGLPALRAGDNSPLHF
TRBV23-1,TRBJ1-4,-,-,TGCGCCAGCAGTCAAGTGTGGGAGAACGGTGAAAAACTGTTTTTT,CASSQVWENGEKLFF
TRBV30,TRBJ1-4,once,-,TGTGCCTTCTCCGGACTGAGGAATGAAAAACTGTTTTTT,CAFSGLRNEKLFF
TRBV5-1,TRBJ2-1,-,TRBD1,TGCGCCAGCAGCTCCCGACAGGGGGTTAGGAATGAGCAGTTCTTC,CASSSRQGVRNEQFF
TRBV29-1,TRBJ2-1,-,TRBD1,TGCAGCGGGACGAAGACCACAGGGGCCTCCTACAATGAGCAGTTCTTC,CSGTKTTGASYNEQFF
TRBV10-3,TRBJ2-7,-,-,TGTGCCATCAGTGAGTCGACGGGGACCTACGAGCAGTACTTC,CAISESTGTYEQYF
TRBV15,TRBJ1-1,once,-,TGTGCCACCAGCAAGGGGTTTCGAGCTTTCTTT,CATSKGFRAFF
TRBV28,TRBJ1-1,-,-,TGTGCCAGCAGTTTGACAGACATTGAAGCTTTCTTT,CASSLTDIEAFF
TRBV28,TRBJ1-1,-,TRBD1,TGTGCCAGCAGTTTATTAGGGACAGGGGCCACTGAAGCTTTCTTT,CASSLLGTGATEAFF
TRBV7-2,TRBJ2-2,-,-,TGTGCCAGCAGCTCGTACACCGGGGAGCTGTTTTTT,CASSSYTGELFF
TRBV6-6,TRBJ2-7,-,-,TGTGCCAGCAGTGGCAGGCCCCACGAGCAGTACTTC,CASSGRPHEQYF
TRBV9,TRBJ2-3,-,-,TGTGCCAGCAGCGTAATGAGCGAGGTTGGGACAGATACGCAGTATTTT,CASSVMSEVGTDTQYF
TRBV5-4,TRBJ1-2,-,TRBD1,TGTGCCAGCAGCTCTCGACAGGGCGGCGGCTACACCTTC,CASSSRQGGGYTF
TRBV6-5,TRBJ1-1,-,-,TGTGCCAGCATGCTAACAGGGTTGGCCACTGAAGCTTTCTTT,CASMLTGLATEAFF